Below, 13 T cell receptor beta chains from the same sample are listed, as sequenced in a study of blood T cell repertoires in COVID-19. Measured with immunoSEQ multiplex PCR; TCRdb has only the in-frame clones, and not every one. The table has around 220,000 clones, 80% to 85% seen once. The specimen was peripheral blood. The receptors originated from a human donor in a cohort sampled during active COVID-19.

The V and J genes are TRBV5-1 and TRBJ2-7, with a possible D match to TRBD1 (5 bases). V gave up 0 bases and J gave up 5 bases, with 12 bases separating them. Germline V gene lookup returns CDR1 SGHRS and CDR2 YFSETQ. CDR3 length: 14 residues. The CDR3 loop is CASSLAARVHEQYF. CDR3 nucleotide sequence: TGCGCCAGCAGCTTGGCGGCCAGGGTACACGAGCAGTACTTC. The whole variable domain, filled in from reference TRBV5-1 and TRBJ2-7, reads KAGVTQTPRYLIKTRGQQVTLSCSPISGHRSVSWYQQTPGQGLQFLFEYFSETQRNKGNFPGRFSGRQFSNSRSEMNVSTLELGDSALYLCASSLAARVHEQYFGPGTRLTVT.

This sequence joins TRBV9 and TRBJ2-3, with no clear D. The ends were cut back, 0 bases at V and 8 bases at J, with 7 bases in the middle. CDR3 length equals 12 residues. Per the germline V gene, CDR1 is SGDLS and CDR2 is YYNGEE. In DNA, the CDR3 is TGTGCCAGCAGCGTAGTAGAGAGTACGCAGTATTTT. Translating gives CASSVVESTQYF.

In its sample, this clone was seen a few times. This chain links TRBV7-9 with TRBJ1-1; D ambiguous. V lost 3 bases and J lost 1, with 6 bases in between. The CDR3 consists of 13 residues. Germline V gene lookup returns CDR1 SEHNR and CDR2 FQNEAQ (reference sequence). The CDR3: CASSFFQNTEAFF. In nucleotides, the CDR3 is TGTGCCAGCAGCTTTTTTCAGAACACTGAAGCTTTCTTT.

The chain has TRBV28 and TRBJ1-1; 7 positions match TRBD1. This CDR3 is built from 14 residues. In germline, CDR1 is MDHEN, CDR2 SYDVKM. V trimming: 1 base; J trimming: 4 bases; junction bases outside the gene matches: 3. CDR3 DNA: TGTGCCAGCAGTTTATCCCAGGGGGTCACTGAAGCTTTCTTT. This gives the protein CASSLSQGVTEAFF. The full variable domain, with the rest looked up from reference TRBV28 and TRBJ1-1, is DVKVTQSSRYLVKRTGEKVFLECVQDMDHENMFWYRQDPGLGLRLIYFSYDVKMKEKGDIPEGYSVSREKKERFSLILESASTNQTSMYLCASSLSQGVTEAFFGQGTRLTVV.

The chain uses TRBV28 and TRBJ2-3; D perhaps matches TRBD2 (6 bases). V lost 3 bases to trimming and J lost 6 bases, with 16 bases between them. Germline V CDR1 and CDR2: MDHEN, SYDVKM. There are 15 residues in the CDR3. The CDR3 DNA reads as TGTGCCAGCAGTTTCTGGGCTAGCGAAACCGATACGCAGTATTTT. Its protein product is CASSFWASETDTQYF. Combining the CDR3 with reference TRBV28 and TRBJ2-3 gives the whole variable domain DVKVTQSSRYLVKRTGEKVFLECVQDMDHENMFWYRQDPGLGLRLIYFSYDVKMKEKGDIPEGYSVSREKKERFSLILESASTNQTSMYLCASSFWASETDTQYFGPGTRLTVL.

This chain connects TRBV12-3 or TRBV12-4 to TRBJ1-6, with D uncertain. The CDR3 loop spans 11 amino acids. Trimming left V 5 bases short and J 15 bases short, with 11 bases between. The chain's CDR3 is CASSLGVVLHF. The CDR3 region has the DNA TGTGCCAGCAGTCTGGGAGTGGTCCTCCACTTT.

This sequence joins TRBV19 and TRBJ1-6; 12 nucleotides agree with TRBD1. V was pared by 6 bases and J by 14 bases, with 14 bases of the junction left unmatched. In germline, CDR1 is LNHDA, CDR2 SQIVND (reference sequence). This CDR3 comprises 16 residues. CDR3 protein: CASSTRVGTGGRTLHF. The CDR3 coding sequence is TGTGCCAGTAGCACCCGAGTCGGGACAGGGGGCAGGACCCTCCACTTT.

Ten or more counts support this clone. This chain connects TRBV6-5 to TRBJ1-1, with D possibly matching TRBD1 (5 bases). Germline CDR1 is MNHEY and CDR2 is SVGAGI. The CDR3 covers 13 residues. Trimming left V 0 bases short and J 11 bases short, with 13 bases between. The CDR3 protein is CASSYSVGGIAFF. CDR3 nucleotides: TGTGCCAGCAGTTACTCTGTGGGGGGAATTGCTTTCTTT.

The rearrangement uses TRBV7-7 and TRBJ2-7, with 9 bases aligning to TRBD2. Trimming removed 5 bases from V and 4 bases from J; junction bases left unmatched: 12. This CDR3 comprises 16 residues. CDR1 is SSHAT, CDR2 FNYEAQ, per germline (reference sequence). The CDR3 sequence: CASSPGSLAGDYEQYF. The CDR3 DNA is TGTGCCAGCAGCCCCGGTTCGTTAGCGGGAGATTACGAGCAGTACTTC.

This chain joins TRBV27 and TRBJ2-3; TRBD1 matches 12 bases. V lost 11 bases, J lost 5 bases, and 8 bases stayed unmatched. This CDR3 spans 14 amino acids. Germline V CDR1 and CDR2: MNHEY, SMNVEV (reference sequence). The CDR3 is CASGDRGPKDTQYF. DNA for the CDR3: TGTGCCTCCGGGGACAGGGGGCCTAAAGATACGCAGTATTTT.

The gene calls are TRBV5-1 and TRBJ1-5; D unresolved. CDR3 length equals 13 residues. Trimming removed 2 bases at V and 2 bases at J, with 5 bases between. Germline V gene lookup returns CDR1 SGHRS and CDR2 YFSETQ. CDR3 in amino acids: CASSFGGNQPQHF. In DNA form, the CDR3 reads TGCGCCAGCAGCTTCGGAGGCAATCAGCCCCAGCATTTT.

The gene calls are TRBV12-3 or TRBV12-4 and TRBJ2-7, with D perhaps matching TRBD1 (6 bases). Trimming took off 3 bases at V and 5 bases at J, with 8 bases between the two ends. This CDR3 region has 12 residues. CDR3 coding DNA: TGTGCCAGCAGTTTCGGACAGAACGAGCAGTACTTC. This translates into CASSFGQNEQYF.

The V call is TRBV4-2, the J call TRBJ2-3; 7 nucleotides align to TRBD2. The CDR3 runs 16 residues. Germline-derived CDR1 and CDR2 are LGHNA and YNFKEQ. V was clipped by 0 bases and J by 8 bases; unmatched bases: 11. In DNA form, the CDR3 reads TGTGCCAGCAGCCAAGAACTAGCGACCCACTCAGCTACGCAGTATTTT. Amino acid sequence: CASSQELATHSATQYF.